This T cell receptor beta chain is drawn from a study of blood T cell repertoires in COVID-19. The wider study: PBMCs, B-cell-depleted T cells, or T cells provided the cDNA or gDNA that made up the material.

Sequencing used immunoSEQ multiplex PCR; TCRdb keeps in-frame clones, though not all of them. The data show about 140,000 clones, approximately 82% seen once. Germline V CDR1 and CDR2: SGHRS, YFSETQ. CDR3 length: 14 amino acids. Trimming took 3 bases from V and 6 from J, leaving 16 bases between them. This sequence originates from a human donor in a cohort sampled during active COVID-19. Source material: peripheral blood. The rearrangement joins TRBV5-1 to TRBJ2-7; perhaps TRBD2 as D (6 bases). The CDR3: CASSSRTGGGEQYF. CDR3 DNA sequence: TGCGCCAGCAGCTCCAGGACCGGGGGTGGCGAGCAGTACTTC.